These 2 T cell receptor beta chains were sequenced from one sample in a study of T cells after posttransplantation cyclophosphamide. The table came from immunoSEQ multiplex PCR; TCRdb's copy has only in-frame clones and leaves some out. The sample has approximately 39,000 clones, none seen only once. Sequenced: PBMCs. The receptors shown here come from a girl between 10 and 17 years old in good health, CMV-negative, and a related stem cell transplant donor.

This clone came up many times. V gene TRBV11-2 combines with J gene TRBJ2-7; no definite D call. Germline V lookup: CDR1 SGHAT, CDR2 FQNNGV. The ends were cut back, 3 bases at V and 6 bases at J, with 9 bases in the middle. CDR3 length: 12 amino acids. CDR3 nucleotide sequence: TGTGCCAGCAGCTTCCGTTTACTCGAGCAGTACTTC. Its translation is CASSFRLLEQYF. Looking up the rest from reference TRBV11-2 and TRBJ2-7 gives the full variable domain: EAGVAQSPRYKIIEKRQSVAFWCNPISGHATLYWYQQILGQGPKLLIQFQNNGVVDDSQLPKDRFSAERLKGVDSTLKIQPAKLEDSAVYLCASSFRLLEQYFGPGTRLTVT.

This clone was recorded many times. The genes are TRBV7-9 and TRBJ2-3; 10 positions match TRBD2. CDR3 length equals 16 residues. V shed 4 bases, J shed 6 bases, and the junction held 10 bases outside the gene matches. Germline V gene sequence: CDR1 SEHNR, CDR2 FQNEAQ (reference sequence). The CDR3 DNA sequence: TGTGCCAGCAGCTCTAAACCGGGACTAGCGAGGGATACGCAGTATTTT. Protein product: CASSSKPGLARDTQYF. The full variable domain, its missing parts supplied by reference TRBV7-9 and TRBJ2-3, is DTGVSQNPRHKITKRGQNVTFRCDPISEHNRLYWYRQTLGQGPEFLTYFQNEAQLEKSRLLSDRFSAERPKGSFSTLEIQRTEQGDSAMYLCASSSKPGLARDTQYFGPGTRLTVL.